The 32 T cell receptor beta chains below all came from one sample that was sequenced in a study of T-cell reconstitution after alpha-beta-depleted transplantation in children. TCRbeta library preparation incorporated unique molecular identifiers. Each CDR3 protein gets one entry after TCRdb re-called the PCR reads with MiXCR. The profile shows 200,000 to 250,000 distinct CDR3 sequences, under 30% of them singletons. This specimen was PBMCs, taken before TCRalphabeta/CD19-depleted stem cell transplant. All receptors come from a girl aged 2-10 years with Fanconi anemia, due to receive a stem cell transplant.

This clonotype was counted ten times or more. The J gene is TRBJ2-1, the V gene TRBV12-2. TRBV12-2 is tagged as a pseudogene. The CDR3 runs to 12 residues. This CDR3 reads CASRLCGNEQFF. In nucleotides, the CDR3 is TGTGCAAGTCGCTTGTGTGGCAATGAGCAGTTCTTC.

The genes are TRBV6-1 and TRBJ2-5; TRBD2 aligns across 12 bases. After removal of 3 bases from V and 5 bases from J, the junction contained 7 bases not matched to a gene. This CDR3 is built from 16 residues. CDR1 MNHNS and CDR2 SASEGT come from the germline V gene. In DNA, the CDR3 is TGTGCCAGCAGTGATCCCCGGACTAGCGGGGCGGAGACCCAGTACTTC. This translates into CASSDPRTSGAETQYF.

Worth noting for this clonotype: A much larger clone is a single base away; this may be a read error. The chain has TRBV6-1 and TRBJ1-1; D remains unclear. CDR1 and CDR2 from the germline V gene are MNHNS and SASEGT. The CDR3 contains 12 residues. The V and J ends lost 1 base and 3 bases respectively, with 3 bases between them. The CDR3 nucleotides read TGTGCCAGCAGTGAAGGGTACACTGAAGCTTTCTTT. This codes for CASSEGYTEAFF.

This chain uses TRBV12-3 or TRBV12-4 with TRBJ2-1; 10 bases fit TRBD2. V trimming: 5 bases; J trimming: 1 base; junction bases outside the gene matches: 5. The CDR3 length is 16 residues. The CDR3 DNA is TGTGCCAGCAGTCCTCTAGCGGGAGTTTCCTACAATGAGCAGTTCTTC. Its translation: CASSPLAGVSYNEQFF.

This clonotype has at least ten counts. The chain combines TRBV20-1 with TRBJ2-3; D is unresolved. V lost 3 bases to trimming and J lost 2 bases, with 15 bases between them. Germline-derived CDR1 and CDR2 are DFQATT and SNEGSKA (reference sequence). The CDR3 runs 15 residues. The CDR3 coding sequence is TGCAGTGCTAGTGTCCCTCGTTCTTTCACAGATACGCAGTATTTT. Translation gives CSASVPRSFTDTQYF.

The chain links TRBV5-1 to TRBJ2-5, with 10 positions matching TRBD2. Germline assignment: CDR1 SGHRS and CDR2 YFSETQ. V was pared by 0 bases and J by 2 bases, with 7 bases of the junction left unmatched. The CDR3 sequence is 17 residues long. CDR3 nucleotide sequence: TGCGCCAGCAGCTTGGGGCTAGCGGGAGTAGGGCAAGAGACCCAGTACTTC. Protein sequence: CASSLGLAGVGQETQYF. The variable domain in full, with the rest retrieved from reference TRBV5-1 and TRBJ2-5, is KAGVTQTPRYLIKTRGQQVTLSCSPISGHRSVSWYQQTPGQGLQFLFEYFSETQRNKGNFPGRFSGRQFSNSRSEMNVSTLELGDSALYLCASSLGLAGVGQETQYFGPGTRLLVL.

The chain has TRBV4-2 and TRBJ2-7, with D unresolved. The ends were cut back, 4 bases at V and 5 bases at J, with 15 bases in the middle. Germline lookup yields CDR1 LGHNA and CDR2 YNFKEQ. CDR3 length: 14 residues. The CDR3 nucleotides read TGTGCCAGCAGCCCGGGTGGGCCCTACCACGAGCAGTACTTC. It codes for CASSPGGPYHEQYF.

This clonotype was detected ten times or more. The chain's CDR3 is CSVGQGTGELFF. Here the CDR3 DNA reads TGCAGCGTGGGACAGGGGACCGGGGAGCTGTTTTTT. V usage is TRBV29-1 and J usage is TRBJ2-2; TRBD1 agrees at 10 bases. V lost 6 bases and J lost 5; bases outside the gene matches: 0. The CDR3 has 12 amino acids. Germline CDR1 and CDR2: SQVTM and ANQGSEA.

This clonotype has more than one count but fewer than ten. The V and J genes are TRBV4-1 and TRBJ2-7; 9 bases map to TRBD2. V gave up 1 base and J gave up 4 bases; unmatched junction bases: 5. Germline-derived CDR1 and CDR2 are MGHRA and YSYEKL. CDR3 length: 15 amino acids. The CDR3 loop reads CASSQVASGMYEQYF. As DNA, the CDR3 is TGCGCCAGCAGCCAAGTTGCTAGCGGGATGTACGAGCAGTACTTC.

The genes are TRBV29-1 and TRBJ2-7, with D perhaps matching TRBD2 (5 bases). V was trimmed by 4 bases and J by 5 bases, leaving 15 bases between them. CDR3 length equals 13 residues. Germline values: CDR1 SQVTM, CDR2 ANQGSEA. This CDR3 is CSVGSFTSDEQYF. In DNA, the CDR3 is TGCAGCGTTGGGTCTTTCACTAGTGACGAGCAGTACTTC.

This clonotype was recorded many times. This chain uses TRBV5-1 with TRBJ2-7; 7 nucleotides align to TRBD1. After removal of 4 bases from V and 5 bases from J, the junction contained 6 bases not matched to a gene. Germline V gene sequence: CDR1 SGHRS, CDR2 YFSETQ. This CDR3 region has 13 residues. CDR3 DNA: TGCGCCAGCAGCGCCCTCGACAGGGACGAGCAGTACTTC. This gives the protein CASSALDRDEQYF.

The CDR3, as DNA: TGTGCCATCAGATTGACAGGGGTCGTGGAGACCCAGTACTTC. Translating it yields CAIRLTGVVETQYF. This chain uses TRBV10-3 with TRBJ2-5; 8 bases line up with TRBD1. The trim removed 6 bases at V and 5 bases at J, leaving 8 bases unmatched. The CDR3 is made up of 14 amino acids. Germline loops: CDR1 ENHRY, CDR2 SYGVKD.

There are a few counts of this clonotype. The V and J genes are TRBV23-1 and TRBJ2-4; possibly TRBD1 for D (5 bases). TRBV23-1 is placed among ORFs of uncertain function. The CDR3 length is 16 residues. Trimming took 8 bases from V and 1 from J, leaving 18 bases between them. The CDR3 reads CASGREILRAKNIQYF. In DNA form, the CDR3 reads TGCGCCAGCGGCAGGGAAATACTCCGCGCCAAAAACATTCAGTACTTC.

This clonotype showed up many times. This rearrangement joins TRBV29-1 to TRBJ2-7, with 8 bases fitting TRBD1. CDR3 size: 13 residues. V trimming: 3 bases; J trimming: 4 bases; junction bases outside the gene matches: 5. CDR1 SQVTM and CDR2 ANQGSEA come from the germline V gene. In DNA form, the CDR3 reads TGCAGCGTTGAGACAGGGGATTCTTACGAGCAGTACTTC. Residues: CSVETGDSYEQYF.

This clonotype was seen a few times. The J gene is TRBJ2-2, the V gene TRBV5-1; D is perhaps TRBD2 (5 bases). Trimming took off 0 bases at V and 8 bases at J, with 11 bases between the two ends. CDR1 and CDR2 from the germline V gene are SGHRS and YFSETQ. This CDR3 contains 14 residues. The CDR3 bases are TGCGCCAGCAGCTTGGACGCTAGCACGGGGGAGCTGTTTTTT. This encodes CASSLDASTGELFF.

There are many counts of this clonotype. The rearrangement links TRBV25-1 to TRBJ2-1; possibly TRBD2 for D (5 bases). This CDR3 spans 13 amino acids. V was trimmed by 9 bases and J by 1 base, leaving 10 bases between them. The germline V gene encodes CDR1 MGHDK and CDR2 SYGVNS. CDR3 loop: CASLSGSYNEQFF. As DNA, the CDR3 is TGTGCCAGTCTCAGCGGTTCCTACAATGAGCAGTTCTTC. Combining the CDR3 with reference TRBV25-1 and TRBJ2-1 gives the whole variable domain EADIYQTPRYLVIGTGKKITLECSQTMGHDKMYWYQQDPGMELHLIHYSYGVNSTEKGDLSSESTVSRIRTEHFPLTLESARPSHTSQYLCASLSGSYNEQFFGPGTRLTVL.

This clonotype has at least ten counts. The CDR3 reads CASSLELESYNEQFF. The CDR3, as DNA: TGTGCCAGCAGCTTAGAACTAGAATCCTACAATGAGCAGTTCTTC. This chain uses TRBV7-2 with TRBJ2-1; possibly TRBD2 for D (5 bases). The CDR3 is 15 amino acids. In germline, CDR1 is SGHTA, CDR2 FQGNSA. The V and J ends lost 1 base and 1 base respectively, with 8 bases between them.

This clonotype was seen ten or more times. The chain combines TRBV12-3 or TRBV12-4 with TRBJ1-3; D is uncertain. V lost 0 bases to trimming and J lost 4 bases, with 7 bases between them. The CDR3 runs 14 residues. This CDR3 reads CASSLATIGNTIYF. Here the CDR3 DNA reads TGTGCCAGCAGTTTAGCGACTATCGGAAACACCATATATTTT.

This clonotype was detected only a few times. The rearrangement links TRBV7-2 to TRBJ2-4; 8 nucleotides agree with TRBD2. Germline V gives CDR1 SGHTA, CDR2 FQGNSA. The V gene end was trimmed by 0 bases and the J gene end by 3 bases; junction bases not matched to a gene: 7. The CDR3 is 17 amino acids. CDR3 region: CASSLASGSGGKNIQYF. The CDR3 region has the DNA TGTGCCAGCAGCTTAGCGAGCGGGAGCGGGGGCAAAAACATTCAGTACTTC.

The chain uses TRBV5-5 and TRBJ2-1; 8 bases fit TRBD1. The germline V gene has CDR1 SGHKS and CDR2 YYEKEE (reference sequence). The CDR3 is 18 amino acids. Trimming at V came to 3 bases and at J to 7 bases, leaving 18 bases not matched to a gene. CDR3 protein: CASSSLFPGRGQLNEQFF. The CDR3 DNA sequence: TGTGCCAGCAGCTCCCTATTCCCCGGCAGGGGGCAGTTAAATGAGCAGTTCTTC.

This clonotype showed up just a few times. The chain has TRBV7-9 and TRBJ2-7, with 9 bases matching TRBD1. This CDR3 has 15 residues. J lost 4 bases, V lost 3 bases, and 7 bases had no gene match. Germline V gene data show CDR1 as SEHNR and CDR2 as FQNEAQ (reference sequence). CDR3 amino acids: CASSLITGGAYEQYF. The CDR3 DNA reads as TGTGCCAGCAGCTTGATTACAGGGGGCGCGTACGAGCAGTACTTC.

This clonotype was detected only a few times. CDR3 bases: TGCAGCGTTGATTTATGGCTAGCGGGAGGGGTTGCGACAGATACGCAGTATTTT. Protein: CSVDLWLAGGVATDTQYF. V and J are TRBV29-1 and TRBJ2-3, with 12 bases matching TRBD2. V was clipped by 3 bases and J by 3 bases; unmatched bases: 13. Germline CDR1 and CDR2: SQVTM and ANQGSEA. The CDR3 extends over 18 amino acids.

The V and J genes are TRBV20-1 and TRBJ2-3; D unresolved. Germline CDR1 is DFQATT and CDR2 is SNEGSKA (reference sequence). The CDR3 sequence is 11 residues long. V lost 6 bases to trimming and J lost 2 bases, with 6 bases between them. The CDR3 bases are TGCAGTGCGGAACACACAGATACGCAGTATTTT. This encodes CSAEHTDTQYF.

This clonotype has at least ten counts. This rearrangement joins TRBV7-2 to TRBJ2-5, with a possible D match to TRBD2 (6 bases). Germline CDR1 is SGHTA and CDR2 is FQGNSA. V lost 1 base and J lost 7, with 19 bases in between. CDR3 length equals 16 residues. For the CDR3, the DNA is TGTGCCAGCAGCTTAGGGCGCGGGGCGGCTTCGAGGACCCAGTACTTC. Its translation: CASSLGRGAASRTQYF.

This clonotype was seen repeatedly, ten times or more. The V call is TRBV12-3 or TRBV12-4, the J call TRBJ2-7; the match to TRBD2 covers 8 bases. This CDR3 has 15 amino acids. With V trimmed by 5 bases and J by 0 bases, 6 bases remained unmatched. The CDR3 loop is CASSKGGLDSYEQYF. The CDR3 nucleotides read TGTGCCAGCAGTAAAGGGGGACTAGACTCCTACGAGCAGTACTTC.

This clonotype showed up many times. The J gene is TRBJ1-4, the V gene TRBV12-3 or TRBV12-4; D might be TRBD1 (5 bases). This CDR3 contains 14 residues. V was pared by 6 bases and J by 5 bases, with 13 bases between. DNA of the CDR3: TGTGCCAGCAGACACGACAGTTCAAATGAAAAACTGTTTTTT. Its translation is CASRHDSSNEKLFF.

The gene calls are TRBV7-2 and TRBJ2-2; tentative D call: TRBD1 (5 bases). The germline V gene encodes CDR1 SGHTA and CDR2 FQGNSA. The CDR3 length is 14 residues. The V and J ends lost 6 bases and 5 bases respectively, with 13 bases between them. CDR3 in amino acids: CASRLQAQTGELFF. Here the CDR3 DNA reads TGTGCCAGCAGACTACAGGCACAAACCGGGGAGCTGTTTTTT.

The V and J genes are TRBV29-1 and TRBJ2-2, with a weak D call TRBD1 (5 bases). The CDR3 runs to 12 residues. V was shortened by 7 bases and J by 4 bases, with 10 bases between the two germline ends. From germline, CDR1 is SQVTM and CDR2 ANQGSEA. The DNA for the CDR3 is TGCAGCGGCCGACAGAGCACCGGGGAGCTGTTTTTT. Amino acids: CSGRQSTGELFF.

At least ten counts were recorded for this clonotype. The genes are TRBV9 and TRBJ1-1; no firm D call. Germline loops: CDR1 SGDLS, CDR2 YYNGEE. Trimming took 3 bases from V and 3 from J, leaving 12 bases between them. The length of the CDR3 is 14 residues. CDR3 DNA sequence: TGTGCCAGCAGCGACGGGATTATGGACACTGAAGCTTTCTTT. Amino acid sequence: CASSDGIMDTEAFF. Based on the CDR3 plus reference TRBV9 and TRBJ1-1, the full variable domain is DSGVTQTPKHLITATGQRVTLRCSPRSGDLSVYWYQQSLDQGLQFLIQYYNGEERAKGNILERFSAQQFPDLHSELNLSSLELGDSALYFCASSDGIMDTEAFFGQGTRLTVV.

This clonotype was counted many times. The chain combines TRBV20-1 with TRBJ2-7, with 8 bases identical to TRBD1. The V and J ends lost 1 base and 3 bases, in that order; junction bases with no gene match: 11. This CDR3 is 16 amino acids long. The V gene's germline CDR1 is DFQATT and CDR2 SNEGSKA (reference sequence). CDR3 sequence: CSARASGQAARYEQYF. CDR3 DNA: TGCAGTGCTAGAGCCTCGGGACAGGCGGCTCGCTACGAGCAGTACTTC.

The CDR3 DNA reads TGCAGTGCTAGTTTTCAGGGTCCCAATCAGCCCCAGCATTTT. Residues: CSASFQGPNQPQHF. V gene TRBV20-1 combines with J gene TRBJ1-5, with D maybe TRBD1 (5 bases). In germline, CDR1 is DFQATT, CDR2 SNEGSKA (reference sequence). This CDR3 is built from 14 residues. V lost 3 bases to trimming and J lost 3 bases, with 12 bases between them.

J is TRBJ2-7 and V is TRBV19; D is unresolved. The CDR3 sequence is 15 residues long. V was trimmed by 1 base and J by 0 bases, leaving 10 bases between them. Per germline, CDR1 LNHDA and CDR2 SQIVND (reference sequence). This chain's CDR3 is CASSIVHSLSYEQYF. DNA for the CDR3: TGTGCCAGTAGTATAGTTCATTCTCTCTCCTACGAGCAGTACTTC.